The 20 T cell receptor beta chains below all came from one sample that was sequenced in a study of T cells in localized non-small cell lung cancer. Some clones are missing from TCRdb's copy, which holds only in-frame ones; the method was immunoSEQ multiplex PCR. Of roughly 20,000 clones in the sample, 89% were seen once. The sample consisted of peripheral blood, taken before any cancer treatment. Receptor source: a man between 40 and 70 years old with stage I lung adenocarcinoma.

The V and J genes are TRBV19 and TRBJ2-6, with a possible D match to TRBD2 (5 bases). The CDR3 has 16 amino acids. From germline, CDR1 is LNHDA and CDR2 SQIVND (reference sequence). Trimming removed 6 bases from V and 1 base from J, with 13 bases in between. The CDR3 loop is CASSTEGSSGANVLTF. CDR3 coding DNA: TGTGCCAGTAGCACCGAGGGCAGTTCTGGGGCCAACGTCCTGACTTTC.

The rearrangement uses TRBV6-1 and TRBJ2-4, with 16 bases identical to TRBD2. From germline, CDR1 is MNHNS and CDR2 SASEGT. The CDR3 contains 18 residues. After removal of 4 bases from V and 7 bases from J, the junction contained 10 bases not matched to a gene. Here the CDR3 DNA reads TGTGCCAGCAGTGGCGAGGGACTAGCGGGGGGGAGTAGGAACATTCAGTACTTC. Its translation is CASSGEGLAGGSRNIQYF.

CDR3 amino acids: CASSFPSGRVYNEQFF. CDR3 in DNA: TGTGCCAGCAGCTTCCCTAGCGGGAGGGTCTACAATGAGCAGTTCTTC. This rearrangement joins TRBV11-2 to TRBJ2-1; the match to TRBD2 covers 12 bases. Germline V gene data show CDR1 as SGHAT and CDR2 as FQNNGV. The CDR3 totals 16 residues. V shed 3 bases, J shed 3 bases, and the junction held 3 bases outside the gene matches.

This chain joins TRBV7-8 and TRBJ1-1; the match to TRBD1 covers 7 bases. V gave up 4 bases and J gave up 9 bases; unmatched junction bases: 5. This CDR3 comprises 12 residues. The germline gives CDR1 SGHVS, CDR2 FQNEAQ. Here the CDR3 reads CASSYDRVQAFF. CDR3 coding DNA: TGTGCCAGCAGCTATGACAGGGTTCAAGCTTTCTTT.

Only a few counts were recorded for this clone. V gene TRBV6-1 combines with J gene TRBJ1-3; D remains unclear. Per the germline V gene, CDR1 is MNHNS and CDR2 is SASEGT. Trimming cost V 1 base and J 1 base, with 8 bases left between them. This CDR3 is 15 amino acids long. CDR3 protein: CASSEEPGSGNTIYF. CDR3 DNA sequence: TGTGCCAGCAGTGAAGAACCGGGATCTGGAAACACCATATATTTT.

The chain has TRBV5-1 and TRBJ2-7, with 9 bases fitting TRBD1. J was trimmed by 7 bases and V by 5 bases; bases with no gene match: 10. The CDR3 is 14 amino acids. Germline CDR1 SGHRS, CDR2 YFSETQ. The DNA of the CDR3 is TGCGCCAGCAGTACCGGGGACAGGGCGTGGGAGCAGTACTTC. It encodes CASSTGDRAWEQYF.

CDR3 DNA sequence: TGTGCCAGCAGCGGCGGGGCCCAGCGGGGACCTTACAATGAGCAGTTCTTC. It yields the protein CASSGGAQRGPYNEQFF. V is TRBV9 and J is TRBJ2-1; TRBD2 matches at 7 bases. J was trimmed by 4 bases and V by 3 bases; bases with no gene match: 13. There are 17 residues in the CDR3. Germline CDR1 and CDR2: SGDLS and YYNGEE.

CDR3 DNA: TGTGCCAGCAGCGGAGGCGGGAGTAGCACAGATACGCAGTATTTT. It encodes CASSGGGSSTDTQYF. The chain is built from TRBV7-9 and TRBJ2-3; 7 nucleotides agree with TRBD2. Germline assignment: CDR1 SEHNR and CDR2 FQNEAQ (reference sequence). This CDR3 comprises 15 residues. After removal of 5 bases from V and 0 bases from J, the junction contained 5 bases not matched to a gene.

This chain uses TRBV15 with TRBJ1-4, with 7 bases that match TRBD1. The CDR3 runs to 15 residues. The germline CDR1 and CDR2 sequences are LNHNV and YYDKDF (reference sequence). With V trimmed by 1 base and J by 5 bases, 4 bases remained unmatched. The CDR3 DNA follows: TGTGCCACCAGCAGAGCGGGACAGCCAAATGAAAAACTGTTTTTT. Protein product: CATSRAGQPNEKLFF.

J is TRBJ2-6 and V is TRBV4-1; 8 positions match TRBD2. The CDR3 spans 19 residues. Germline-derived CDR1 and CDR2 are MGHRA and YSYEKL. Trimming at V came to 3 bases and at J to 1 base, leaving 11 bases not matched to a gene. CDR3 bases: TGCGCCAGCAGCCAGTTTATTAGCGGGGCCCGTTCTGGGGCCAACGTCCTGACTTTC. It translates to CASSQFISGARSGANVLTF.

The genes are TRBV7-6 and TRBJ2-3, with unresolved D. The germline V gene encodes CDR1 SGHVS and CDR2 FNYEAQ. This CDR3 has 16 residues. Trimming took off 0 bases at V and 0 bases at J, with 10 bases between the two ends. CDR3 amino acids: CASSLASTLSTDTQYF. Here the CDR3 DNA reads TGTGCCAGCAGCTTAGCATCGACACTTAGCACAGATACGCAGTATTTT.

The V gene is TRBV5-1, the J gene TRBJ1-1; maybe TRBD1 (5 bases). Germline values: CDR1 SGHRS, CDR2 YFSETQ. CDR3 length equals 13 residues. V lost 4 bases, J lost 1 base, and 8 bases lay in between. CDR3 bases: TGCGCCAGCAGCCCGGGGCCGAACACTGAAGCTTTCTTT. As protein: CASSPGPNTEAFF.

The chain recombines TRBV5-1 with TRBJ1-4, with TRBD1 identical over 7 bases. The CDR3 is 16 residues long. The J segment lost 7 bases and the V segment lost 4 bases, leaving 13 bases of the junction unmatched. The germline CDR1 and CDR2 sequences are SGHRS and YFSETQ. The CDR3 protein is CASSPGSTGEAEKLFF. The CDR3 DNA follows: TGCGCCAGCAGCCCCGGTAGCACAGGGGAGGCTGAAAAACTGTTTTTT.

The chain uses TRBV7-9 and TRBJ2-7; no firm D call. The CDR3 is 16 amino acids. Germline V gene lookup returns CDR1 SEHNR and CDR2 FQNEAQ (reference sequence). V was cut by 4 bases and J by 0 bases, with 16 bases left in between. The CDR3 loop is CASSSRSGGSSYEQYF. The CDR3 DNA reads TGTGCCAGCAGCTCTCGTAGTGGCGGTAGCTCCTACGAGCAGTACTTC.

This clone came up once. The chain employs TRBV4-2 and TRBJ2-5; 7 positions match TRBD2. J gave up 3 bases and V 1 base, and 11 bases lay outside the gene matches. This CDR3 has 17 residues. Germline assignment: CDR1 LGHNA and CDR2 YNFKEQ. CDR3 sequence reads: CASSQGRSSGGEETQYF. Here the CDR3 DNA reads TGTGCCAGCAGCCAAGGCCGGTCTAGCGGAGGGGAAGAGACCCAGTACTTC.

The chain joins TRBV5-4 to TRBJ1-1; D unresolved. The CDR3 extends over 14 amino acids. Germline CDR1 reads SGHNT; CDR2 reads YYREEE (reference sequence). V lost 2 bases and J 4 bases, leaving 12 bases between the germline ends. The CDR3 loop is CASSFSGIGTEAFF. The CDR3 DNA is TGTGCCAGCAGCTTCAGCGGTATCGGCACTGAAGCTTTCTTT.

With respect to this clone: The junction departs from the called germline gene at one end, perhaps through a read error. The chain links TRBV6-5 to TRBJ2-1, with TRBD2 matching over 7 bases. CDR3 length: 16 amino acids. In germline, CDR1 is MNHEY, CDR2 SVGAGI. The CDR3 region is CASSYSRRGRDNEQFF. The CDR3 nucleotides are TGTGCCAGCAGTTACTCGCGGCGCGGGAGAGACAACGAGCAGTTCTTC.

The V call is TRBV13, the J call TRBJ2-1; D ambiguous. Trimming removed 5 bases at V and 7 bases at J, with 12 bases between. This CDR3 has 13 amino acids. Germline loops: CDR1 PRHDT, CDR2 FYEKMQ (reference sequence). CDR3 nucleotide sequence: TGTGCCAGCAGCCGACCGCTTTTAAATGAGCAGTTCTTC. Translating gives CASSRPLLNEQFF.

The rearrangement links TRBV5-1 to TRBJ1-1; 9 bases fit TRBD1. V lost 2 bases to trimming and J lost 1 base; unmatched junction nucleotides: 3. The CDR3 is 15 residues long. The V gene's germline CDR1 is SGHRS and CDR2 YFSETQ. The CDR3 loop reads CASSFTTGGNTEAFF. CDR3 nucleotides: TGCGCCAGCAGCTTCACGACAGGGGGGAACACTGAAGCTTTCTTT.

V is TRBV6-1 and J is TRBJ2-7; 10 nucleotides match TRBD2. The CDR3 contains 14 residues. V shed 5 bases and J 6 bases; nucleotides not matched to a gene: 7. Germline lookup yields CDR1 MNHNS and CDR2 SASEGT. The CDR3 region is CASSRSGGALEQYF. The CDR3 bases are TGTGCCAGCAGTCGAAGCGGGGGGGCCCTCGAGCAGTACTTC.